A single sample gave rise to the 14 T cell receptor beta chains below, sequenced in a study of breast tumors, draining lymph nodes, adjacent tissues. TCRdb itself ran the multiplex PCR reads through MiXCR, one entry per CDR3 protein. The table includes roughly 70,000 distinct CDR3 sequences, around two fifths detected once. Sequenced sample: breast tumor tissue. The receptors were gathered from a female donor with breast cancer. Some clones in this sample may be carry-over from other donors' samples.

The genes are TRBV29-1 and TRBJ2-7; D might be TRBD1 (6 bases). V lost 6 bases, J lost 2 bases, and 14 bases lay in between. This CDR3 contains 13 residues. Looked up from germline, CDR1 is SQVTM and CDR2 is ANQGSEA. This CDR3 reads CSVQTGITYEQYF. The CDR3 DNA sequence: TGCAGCGTACAAACAGGGATCACCTACGAGCAGTACTTC.

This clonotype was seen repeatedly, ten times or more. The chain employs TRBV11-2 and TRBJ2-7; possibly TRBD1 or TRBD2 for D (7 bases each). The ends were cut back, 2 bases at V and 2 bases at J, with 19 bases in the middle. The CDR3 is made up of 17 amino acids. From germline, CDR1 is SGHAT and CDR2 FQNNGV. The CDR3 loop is CASSLLAAGTATYEQYF. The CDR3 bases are TGTGCCAGCAGCTTACTAGCGGCCGGGACAGCCACCTACGAGCAGTACTTC.

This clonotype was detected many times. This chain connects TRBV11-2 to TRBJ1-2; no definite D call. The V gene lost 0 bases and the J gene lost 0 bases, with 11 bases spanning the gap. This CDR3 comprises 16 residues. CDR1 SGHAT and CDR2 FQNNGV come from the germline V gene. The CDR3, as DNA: TGTGCCAGCAGCTTAGATCTCCCCCATACTAACTATGGCTACACCTTC. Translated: CASSLDLPHTNYGYTF.

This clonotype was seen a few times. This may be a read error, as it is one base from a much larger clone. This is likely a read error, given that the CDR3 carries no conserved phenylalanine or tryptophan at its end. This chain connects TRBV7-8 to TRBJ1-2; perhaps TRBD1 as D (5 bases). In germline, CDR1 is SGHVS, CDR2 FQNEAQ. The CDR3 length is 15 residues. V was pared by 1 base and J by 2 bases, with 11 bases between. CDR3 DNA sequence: TGTGCCAGCAGCTTAGAAACAGGATCAAACTATGGCTACACCCTC. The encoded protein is CASSLETGSNYGYTL.

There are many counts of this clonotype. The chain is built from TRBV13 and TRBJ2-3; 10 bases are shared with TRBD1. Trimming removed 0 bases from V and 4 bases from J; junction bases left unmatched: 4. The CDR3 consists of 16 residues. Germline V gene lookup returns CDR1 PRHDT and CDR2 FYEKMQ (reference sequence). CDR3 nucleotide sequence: TGTGCCAGCAGCTTAGGACGACAGGGGGCCGCAGATACGCAGTATTTT. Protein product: CASSLGRQGAADTQYF.

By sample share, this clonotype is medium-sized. The CDR3 region has the DNA TGTGCCAGCAGTGGGGGACAGTACGAGCAGTACTTC. Protein sequence: CASSGGQYEQYF. The V call is TRBV2, the J call TRBJ2-7, with 7 bases identical to TRBD1. Per germline, CDR1 SNHLY and CDR2 FYNNEI. V was clipped by 4 bases and J by 4 bases; unmatched bases: 1. The CDR3 totals 12 residues.

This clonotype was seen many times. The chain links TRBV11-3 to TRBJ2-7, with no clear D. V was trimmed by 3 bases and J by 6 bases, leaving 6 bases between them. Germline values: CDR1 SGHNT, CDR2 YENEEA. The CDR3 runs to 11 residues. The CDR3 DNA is TGTGCCAGCAGCTTTGGGGTCGAGCAGTACTTC. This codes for CASSFGVEQYF.

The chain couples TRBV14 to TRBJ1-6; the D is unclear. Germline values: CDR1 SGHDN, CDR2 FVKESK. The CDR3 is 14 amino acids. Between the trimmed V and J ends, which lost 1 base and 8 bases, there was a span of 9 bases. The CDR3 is CASSQAGFDSPLHF. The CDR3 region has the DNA TGTGCCAGCAGCCAAGCGGGGTTTGATTCACCCCTCCACTTT.

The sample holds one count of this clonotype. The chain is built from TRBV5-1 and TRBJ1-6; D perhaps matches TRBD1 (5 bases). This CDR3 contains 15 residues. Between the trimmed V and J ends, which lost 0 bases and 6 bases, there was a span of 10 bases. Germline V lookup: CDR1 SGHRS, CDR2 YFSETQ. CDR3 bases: TGCGCCAGCAGCTTGGCCGGGACTCGTAATTCACCCCTCCACTTT. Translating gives CASSLAGTRNSPLHF.

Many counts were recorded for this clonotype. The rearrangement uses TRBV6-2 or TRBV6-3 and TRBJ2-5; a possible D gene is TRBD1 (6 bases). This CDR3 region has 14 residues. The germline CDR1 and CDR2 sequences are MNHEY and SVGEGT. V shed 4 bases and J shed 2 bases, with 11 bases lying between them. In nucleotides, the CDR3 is TGTGCCAGCAGTTGGACAGCCTTTCAAGAGACCCAGTACTTC. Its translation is CASSWTAFQETQYF.

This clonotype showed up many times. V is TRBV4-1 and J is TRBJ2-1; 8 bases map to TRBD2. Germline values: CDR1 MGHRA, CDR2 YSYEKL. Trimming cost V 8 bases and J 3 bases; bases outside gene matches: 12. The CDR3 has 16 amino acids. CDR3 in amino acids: CASREVAGLNYNEQFF. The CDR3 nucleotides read TGCGCCAGCCGAGAGGTAGCGGGGTTAAACTACAATGAGCAGTTCTTC.

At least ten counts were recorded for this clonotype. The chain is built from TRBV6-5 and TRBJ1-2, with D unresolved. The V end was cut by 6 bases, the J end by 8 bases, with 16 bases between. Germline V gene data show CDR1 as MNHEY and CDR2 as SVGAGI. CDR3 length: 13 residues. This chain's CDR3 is CASSLPWLEGYTF. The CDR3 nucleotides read TGTGCCAGCAGCCTCCCCTGGCTCGAGGGCTACACCTTC.

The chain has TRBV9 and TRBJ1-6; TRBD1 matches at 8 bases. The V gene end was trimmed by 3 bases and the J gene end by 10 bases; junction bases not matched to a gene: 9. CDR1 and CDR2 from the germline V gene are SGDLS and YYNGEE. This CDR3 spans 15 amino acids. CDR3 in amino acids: CASSETGTGWSPLHF. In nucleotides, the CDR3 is TGTGCCAGCAGCGAAACGGGGACAGGCTGGTCACCCCTCCACTTT.

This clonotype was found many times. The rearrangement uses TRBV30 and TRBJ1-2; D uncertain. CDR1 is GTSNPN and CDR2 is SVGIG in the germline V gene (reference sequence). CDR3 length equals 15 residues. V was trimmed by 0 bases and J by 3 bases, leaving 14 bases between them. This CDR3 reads CAWSVQDINDYGYTF. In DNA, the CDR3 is TGTGCCTGGAGTGTCCAAGATATAAACGACTATGGCTACACCTTC.